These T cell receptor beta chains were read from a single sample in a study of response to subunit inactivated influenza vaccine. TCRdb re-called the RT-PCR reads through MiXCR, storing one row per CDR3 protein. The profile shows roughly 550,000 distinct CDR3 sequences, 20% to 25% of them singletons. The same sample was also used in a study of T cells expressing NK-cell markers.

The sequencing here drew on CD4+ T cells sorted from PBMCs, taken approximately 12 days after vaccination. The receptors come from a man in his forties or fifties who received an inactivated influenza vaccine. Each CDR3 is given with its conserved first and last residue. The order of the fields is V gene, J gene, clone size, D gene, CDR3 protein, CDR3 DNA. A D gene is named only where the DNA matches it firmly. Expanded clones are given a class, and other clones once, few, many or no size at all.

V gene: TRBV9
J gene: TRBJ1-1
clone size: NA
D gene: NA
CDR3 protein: CASSVRPIGVNTEAFF
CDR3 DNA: TGTGCCAGCAGCGTCCGCCCAATCGGGGTGAACACTGAAGCTTTCTTT

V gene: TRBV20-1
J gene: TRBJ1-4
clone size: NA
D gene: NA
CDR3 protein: CSAKGSRGATNEKLFF
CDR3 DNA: TGCAGTGCTAAAGGGAGCAGGGGTGCAACTAATGAAAAACTGTTTTTT

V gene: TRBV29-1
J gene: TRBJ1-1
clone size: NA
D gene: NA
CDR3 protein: CSVVRRQNTEAFF
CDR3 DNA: TGCAGCGTTGTGAGGAGGCAAAACACTGAAGCTTTCTTT

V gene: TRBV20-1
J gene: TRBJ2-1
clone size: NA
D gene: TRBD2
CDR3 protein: CSAPFSGRSYNEQFF
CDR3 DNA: TGCAGTGCCCCCTTTAGCGGGAGATCCTACAATGAGCAGTTCTTC

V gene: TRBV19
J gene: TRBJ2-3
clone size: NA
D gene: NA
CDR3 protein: CASSERMPVAQYF
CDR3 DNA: TGTGCCAGTAGTGAGCGAATGCCGGTAGCGCAGTATTTT

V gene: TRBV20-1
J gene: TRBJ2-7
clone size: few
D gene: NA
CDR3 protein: CSAPGDRDYEQYF
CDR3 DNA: TGCAGTGCTCCAGGGGACCGAGACTACGAGCAGTACTTC

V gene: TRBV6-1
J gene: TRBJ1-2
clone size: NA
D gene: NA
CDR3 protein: CASRPPGGDYGYTF
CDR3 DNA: TGTGCCAGCCGCCCGCCGGGAGGAGACTATGGCTACACCTTC

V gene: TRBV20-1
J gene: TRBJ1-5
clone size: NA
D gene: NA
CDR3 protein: CSARPTAGNQPQHF
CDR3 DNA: TGCAGTGCTAGACCGACAGCGGGCAATCAGCCCCAGCATTTT

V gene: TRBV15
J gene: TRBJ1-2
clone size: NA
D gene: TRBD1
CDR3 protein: CATSREWTGGYGYTF
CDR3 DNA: TGTGCCACCAGCAGAGAGTGGACAGGGGGGTATGGCTACACCTTC

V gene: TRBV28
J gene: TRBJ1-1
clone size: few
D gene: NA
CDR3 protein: CASSSQGGAFF
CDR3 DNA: TGTGCCAGCAGTTCACAGGGCGGTGCTTTCTTT

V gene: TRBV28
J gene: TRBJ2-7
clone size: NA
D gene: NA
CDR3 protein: CASSNRIEQYF
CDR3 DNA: TGTGCCAGCAGCAACAGGATCGAGCAGTACTTC

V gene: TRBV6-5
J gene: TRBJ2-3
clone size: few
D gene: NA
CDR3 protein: CASSYLARAPTDTQYF
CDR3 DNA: TGTGCCAGCAGTTACCTGGCCCGGGCCCCGACAGATACGCAGTATTTT

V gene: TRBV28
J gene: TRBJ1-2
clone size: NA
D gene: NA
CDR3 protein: CASSSKGTGVGYTF
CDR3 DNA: TGTGCCAGCAGTTCCAAGGGAACTGGAGTAGGCTACACCTTC

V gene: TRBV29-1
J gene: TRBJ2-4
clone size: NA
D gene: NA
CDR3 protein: CSATHRAKNIQYF
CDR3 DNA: TGCAGCGCAACCCACAGGGCCAAAAACATTCAGTACTTC

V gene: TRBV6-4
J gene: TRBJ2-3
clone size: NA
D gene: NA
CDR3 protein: CASSPGPSSYTQYF
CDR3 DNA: TGTGCCAGCAGCCCGGGACCCAGCAGTTATACGCAGTATTTT

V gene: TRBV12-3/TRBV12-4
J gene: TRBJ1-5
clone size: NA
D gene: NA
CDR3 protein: CASSARGQPQHF
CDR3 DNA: TGTGCCAGCAGTGCCAGGGGACAGCCCCAGCATTTT

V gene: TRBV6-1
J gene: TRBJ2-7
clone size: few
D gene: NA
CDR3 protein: CASSERTAVYEQYF
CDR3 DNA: TGTGCCAGCAGTGAAAGGACTGCCGTCTACGAGCAGTACTTC

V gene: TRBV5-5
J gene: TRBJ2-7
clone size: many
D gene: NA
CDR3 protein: CASSFDVSYEQYF
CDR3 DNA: TGTGCCAGCAGCTTTGACGTGTCCTACGAGCAGTACTTC

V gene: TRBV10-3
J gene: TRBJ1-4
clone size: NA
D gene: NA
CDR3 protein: CASREQGDEKLFF
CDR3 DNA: TGTGCCAGCCGAGAGCAGGGAGATGAAAAACTGTTTTTT

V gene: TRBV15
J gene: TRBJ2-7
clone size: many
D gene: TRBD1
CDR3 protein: CATSRVFRDRSYEQYF
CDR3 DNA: TGTGCCACCAGCAGAGTTTTTCGGGACAGGAGTTACGAGCAGTACTTC

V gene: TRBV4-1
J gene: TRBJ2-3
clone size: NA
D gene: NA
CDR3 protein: CASSPGGSEILDTQYF
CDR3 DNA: TGCGCCAGCAGCCCTGGGGGTAGCGAGATCCTAGATACGCAGTATTTT

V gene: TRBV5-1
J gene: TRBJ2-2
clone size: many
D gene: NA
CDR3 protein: CASSLTLTGELFF
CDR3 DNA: TGCGCCAGCAGCTTAACTCTCACCGGGGAGCTGTTTTTT

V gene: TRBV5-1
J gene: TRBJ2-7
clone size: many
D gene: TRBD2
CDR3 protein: CASSLGLAGVADEQYF
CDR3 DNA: TGCGCCAGCAGCCTCGGACTAGCGGGAGTCGCTGACGAGCAGTACTTC

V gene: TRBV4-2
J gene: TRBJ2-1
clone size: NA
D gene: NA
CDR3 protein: CASSLNGGRERGYNEQFF
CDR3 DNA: TGTGCCAGCAGCCTCAACGGGGGACGGGAACGAGGGTACAATGAGCAGTTCTTC

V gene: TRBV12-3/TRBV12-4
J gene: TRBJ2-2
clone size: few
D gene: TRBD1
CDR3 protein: CASSPPGTGTNTGELFF
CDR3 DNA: TGTGCCAGCAGTCCGCCCGGGACAGGGACGAACACCGGGGAGCTGTTTTTT

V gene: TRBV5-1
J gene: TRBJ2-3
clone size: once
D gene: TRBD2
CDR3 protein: CASNGGGTADTQYF
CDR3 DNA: TGCGCCAGCAACGGCGGGGGGACCGCAGATACGCAGTATTTT

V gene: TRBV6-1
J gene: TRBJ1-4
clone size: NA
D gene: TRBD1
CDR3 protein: CASTYGTAATNEKLFF
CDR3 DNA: TGTGCCAGCACCTACGGGACAGCAGCAACTAATGAAAAACTGTTTTTT

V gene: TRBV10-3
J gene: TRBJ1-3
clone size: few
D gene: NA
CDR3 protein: CASTGTSGNTIYF
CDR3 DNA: TGTGCCAGTACAGGGACATCTGGAAACACCATATATTTT

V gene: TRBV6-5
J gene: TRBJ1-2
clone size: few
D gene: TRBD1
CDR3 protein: CASSYSVLTGIVDGYTF
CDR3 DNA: TGTGCCAGCAGTTACTCAGTCTTGACAGGGATCGTTGATGGCTACACCTTC

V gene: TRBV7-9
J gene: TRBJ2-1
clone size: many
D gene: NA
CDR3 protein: CASSRLMDSYNEQFF
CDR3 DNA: TGTGCCAGCAGCCGGCTAATGGACTCCTACAATGAGCAGTTCTTC

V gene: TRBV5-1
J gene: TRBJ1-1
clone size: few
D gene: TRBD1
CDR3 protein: CASSLVTGVRNTEAFF
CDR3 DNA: TGCGCCAGCAGCTTGGTCACAGGGGTGCGGAACACTGAAGCTTTCTTT

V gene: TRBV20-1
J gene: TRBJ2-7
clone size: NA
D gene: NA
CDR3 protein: CSARVVHEQYF
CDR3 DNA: TGCAGTGCTAGGGTGGTCCACGAGCAGTACTTC

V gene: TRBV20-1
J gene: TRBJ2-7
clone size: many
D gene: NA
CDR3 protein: CSAPTGTRYYEQYF
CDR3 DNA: TGCAGTGCTCCGACAGGGACTAGATATTACGAGCAGTACTTC

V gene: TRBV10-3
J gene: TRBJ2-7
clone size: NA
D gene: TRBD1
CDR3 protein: CAISVGLRQGLAPDEQYF
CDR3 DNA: TGTGCCATCAGTGTTGGACTCCGACAGGGCCTGGCACCAGACGAGCAGTACTTC